These 4 T cell receptor beta chains share one sample of origin, sequenced in a study of T cells in Graves' hyperthyroidism and ophthalmopathy. Researchers took RNA transcripts and amplified the TCR beta CDR3 regions from them. With the HTBI primer set, the TCR CDR3 went through a first round of RT-PCR. TCRdb re-called the multiplex PCR reads through MiXCR, storing one row per CDR3 protein. The table records 500,000 to 700,000 distinct CDR3 sequences, 16% of them present only once. Sequencing used blood. The receptors come from a woman under 30 with Graves' hyperthyroidism.

The chain has TRBV11-3 and TRBJ2-4; D is undetermined. The germline V gene has CDR1 SGHNT and CDR2 YENEEA. The V gene lost 1 base and the J gene lost 1 base, with 5 bases spanning the gap. CDR3 size: 14 residues. CDR3 residues: CASSLASAKNIQYF. In DNA form, the CDR3 reads TGTGCCAGCAGCTTAGCCTCGGCCAAAAACATTCAGTACTTC.

The chain is built from TRBV2 and TRBJ2-2; no clear D gene. The V end was cut by 3 bases, the J end by 0 bases, with 8 bases between. This CDR3 region has 15 residues. Per the germline V gene, CDR1 is SNHLY and CDR2 is FYNNEI. The CDR3 DNA sequence: TGTGCCAGCAGTGATTATATAACGAACACCGGGGAGCTGTTTTTT. Translated, it gives CASSDYITNTGELFF.

This clonotype occurred a few times. This sequence joins TRBV19 and TRBJ1-1, with TRBD1 matching over 7 bases. CDR1 LNHDA and CDR2 SQIVND come from the germline V gene (reference sequence). This CDR3 region has 15 residues. V lost 6 bases and J lost 1; bases outside the gene matches: 8. This chain's CDR3 is CASRPRQGGNTEAFF. The CDR3 DNA reads TGTGCCAGTAGACCCCGACAGGGAGGGAACACTGAAGCTTTCTTT.

This clonotype showed up just a few times. The V call is TRBV10-3, the J call TRBJ2-3; tentatively, D is TRBD1 or TRBD2 (5 bases each). This CDR3 has 13 residues. Trimming removed 2 bases from V and 4 bases from J, with 7 bases in between. Germline CDR1 ENHRY, CDR2 SYGVKD. Here the CDR3 DNA reads TGTGCCATCAGTGAGGGGACGGCAGATACGCAGTATTTT. Protein product: CAISEGTADTQYF.